Listed here are 12 T cell receptor beta chains from one sample, sequenced in a study of blood T cell repertoires in COVID-19. Profiling relied on immunoSEQ multiplex PCR, and the TCRdb table lists in-frame clones only, not all of them. The sample records roughly 160,000 clones, roughly 81% being singletons. What was sequenced was peripheral blood. These receptor sequences come from a woman of 80 years or more with COVID-19, enrolled during active disease.

This clone has more than one count but fewer than ten. V is TRBV19 and J is TRBJ1-1; D uncertain. V dropped 6 bases and J dropped 5 bases, with 19 bases sitting between them. From germline, CDR1 is LNHDA and CDR2 SQIVND (reference sequence). This CDR3 has 15 residues. As DNA, the CDR3 is TGTGCCAGTAGCGACTCCGGACGGCGGGGAACTGAAGCTTTCTTT. This codes for CASSDSGRRGTEAFF.

The rearrangement uses TRBV6-5 and TRBJ1-4; 7 nucleotides line up with TRBD1. The germline V gene encodes CDR1 MNHEY and CDR2 SVGAGI. V gave up 7 bases and J gave up 8 bases; unmatched junction bases: 10. This CDR3 has 14 amino acids. The CDR3 DNA follows: TGTGCCAGCAAGCCGGGACCAGGGGGGGAAAAACTGTTTTTT. Translation: CASKPGPGGEKLFF.

The sample holds one count of this clone. The gene calls are TRBV2 and TRBJ2-1, with 7 bases matching TRBD2. V dropped 3 bases and J dropped 6; count of bases not matched to a gene: 8. CDR3 length: 15 amino acids. The germline V gene has CDR1 SNHLY and CDR2 FYNNEI. CDR3 nucleotides: TGTGCCAGCAGTGAGTCGGGAGCGGGGTCCAATGAGCAGTTCTTC. Translating it yields CASSESGAGSNEQFF.

This chain links TRBV15 with TRBJ1-1; TRBD1 matches 10 bases. The CDR3 has 12 residues. V dropped 0 bases and J dropped 13; count of bases not matched to a gene: 2. Per the germline V gene, CDR1 is LNHNV and CDR2 is YYDKDF (reference sequence). CDR3 sequence: CATSRDWDRGFF. As DNA, the CDR3 is TGTGCCACCAGCAGAGATTGGGACAGGGGTTTCTTT.

In this sample, this clone turned up once. The chain has TRBV18 and TRBJ1-2; D possibly corresponds to TRBD1 (5 bases). The V gene's germline CDR1 is KGHSH and CDR2 LQKENI. Trimming left V 2 bases short and J 3 bases short, with 16 bases between. The CDR3 covers 16 residues. CDR3 sequence: CASSPIGPGGDYGYTF. In nucleotides, the CDR3 is TGTGCCAGCTCACCAATTGGACCAGGAGGGGACTATGGCTACACCTTC.

The chain is built from TRBV3-1 (or the pseudogene TRBV3-2) and TRBJ2-1; TRBD2 is a possible D gene (6 bases). The V gene's germline CDR1 is LGHDT and CDR2 YNNKEL (reference sequence). V shed 3 bases and J shed 7 bases, with 16 bases lying between them. CDR3 size: 15 residues. CDR3 in DNA: TGTGCCAGCAGCCATTCCGGGACTGGCTGGAATGAGCAGTTCTTC. Protein product: CASSHSGTGWNEQFF.

V gene TRBV28 combines with J gene TRBJ1-5; D is unclear. Germline CDR1 is MDHEN and CDR2 is SYDVKM. Trimming cost V 11 bases and J 0 bases, with 17 bases left between them. The CDR3 contains 15 residues. The CDR3 DNA reads as TGTGCCGGAACGGATGGAACAGATAGCAATCAGCCCCAGCATTTT. Protein product: CAGTDGTDSNQPQHF.

V and J are TRBV5-4 and TRBJ1-2, with D perhaps TRBD1 (5 bases). V was pared by 4 bases and J by 3 bases, with 10 bases between. Germline loops: CDR1 SGHNT, CDR2 YYREEE (reference sequence). The CDR3 is 13 amino acids. The CDR3 DNA is TGTGCCAGCAGCGCCGACAGATACTATGGCTACACCTTC. This codes for CASSADRYYGYTF.

This chain links TRBV4-2 with TRBJ2-1; TRBD2 matches at 9 bases. Looked up from germline, CDR1 is LGHNA and CDR2 is YNFKEQ. V shed 1 base and J 2 bases; nucleotides not matched to a gene: 3. This CDR3 contains 16 residues. CDR3 bases: TGTGCCAGCAGCCAAGGGCGGGGGGGCACCTACAATGAGCAGTTCTTC. This codes for CASSQGRGGTYNEQFF.

This chain links TRBV4-1 with TRBJ2-1, with TRBD2 identical over 10 bases. Per the germline V gene, CDR1 is MGHRA and CDR2 is YSYEKL. V gave up 0 bases and J gave up 3 bases; unmatched junction bases: 2. The CDR3 is 16 residues long. CDR3 nucleotides: TGCGCCAGCAGCCAAGATACTAGCGGGAACTACAATGAGCAGTTCTTC. This encodes CASSQDTSGNYNEQFF.

About this clone itself: At one end the junction does not follow the germline gene, possibly because of a read error. This rearrangement joins TRBV14 to TRBJ2-7, with 7 nucleotides matching TRBD2. Germline V lookup: CDR1 SGHDN, CDR2 FVKESK. The CDR3 extends over 14 amino acids. The CDR3 region is CASSQARFPGREIF. In DNA, the CDR3 is TGTGCCAGCAGCCAAGCCAGGTTCCCGGGGAGGGAGATCTTC.

The genes are TRBV28 and TRBJ2-7; TRBD1 might be the D (6 bases). Germline-derived CDR1 and CDR2 are MDHEN and SYDVKM. Deletions cut 7 bases from V and 0 bases from J, with 10 bases between. The CDR3 loop spans 13 amino acids. Here the CDR3 DNA reads TGTGCCAGCAAGTGGGACATCTCCTACGAGCAGTACTTC. It codes for CASKWDISYEQYF.